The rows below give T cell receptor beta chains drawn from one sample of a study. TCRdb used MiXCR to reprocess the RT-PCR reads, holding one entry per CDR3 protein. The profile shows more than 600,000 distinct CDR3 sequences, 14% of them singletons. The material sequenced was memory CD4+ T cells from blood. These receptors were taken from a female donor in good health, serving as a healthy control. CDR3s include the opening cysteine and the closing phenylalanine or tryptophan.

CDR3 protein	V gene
CASSLAGNSEKLFF	TRBV7-2
CASSYKRGRANNEQFF	TRBV6-2/TRBV6-3
CATSVPGLPYNEQFF	TRBV24-1
CASSEKPYNEQFF	TRBV10-2
CASSWQGANTGELFF	TRBV27
CSPREIGSDTQYF	TRBV20-1
CASSLEDSPYNEQFF	TRBV7-7
CASILGSNQPQHF	TRBV28
CSARAYQGAGELFF	TRBV20-1
CASSFERSSYEQYF	TRBV7-2
CASSFTGTVEAFF	TRBV12-3/TRBV12-4
CASSFGGGSYGYTF	TRBV27
CASSQQSSLYGYTF	TRBV5-6
CAISESRNSGANVLTF	TRBV10-3
CASSVGRNNEQFF	TRBV9
CASNTGWSSGRSNTGQLFF	TRBV5-1
CASSLARSRTGEAFF	TRBV7-2
CASRRGVATNEKLFF	TRBV12-3/TRBV12-4
CASSLPYYGYTF	TRBV28
CASSVLAGFSEQFF	TRBV9
CATSDFRLDNEQFF	TRBV24-1
CASSLEGTAGELFF	TRBV5-1